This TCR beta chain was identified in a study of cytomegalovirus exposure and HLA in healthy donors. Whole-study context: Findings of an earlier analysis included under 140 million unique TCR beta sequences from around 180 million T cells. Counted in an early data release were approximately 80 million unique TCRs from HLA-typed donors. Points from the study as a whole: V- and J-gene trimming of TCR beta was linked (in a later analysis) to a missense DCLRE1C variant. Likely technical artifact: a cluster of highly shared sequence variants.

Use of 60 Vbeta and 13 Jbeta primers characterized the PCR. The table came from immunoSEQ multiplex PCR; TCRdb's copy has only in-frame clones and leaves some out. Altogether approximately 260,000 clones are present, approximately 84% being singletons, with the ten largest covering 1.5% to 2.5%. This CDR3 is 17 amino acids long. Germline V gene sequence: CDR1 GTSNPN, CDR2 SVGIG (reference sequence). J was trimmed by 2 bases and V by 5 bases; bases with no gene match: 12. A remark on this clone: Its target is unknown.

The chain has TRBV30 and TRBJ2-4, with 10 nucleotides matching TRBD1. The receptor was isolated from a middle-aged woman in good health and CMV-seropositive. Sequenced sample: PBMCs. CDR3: CAWRSRGDRGTKNIQYF. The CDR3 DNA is TGTGCCTGGCGTTCTAGAGGGGACAGGGGTACCAAAAACATTCAGTACTTC.